This T cell receptor beta chain is from a study of patients and donors after allogeneic stem cell transplantation. Trimming cost V 6 bases and J 6 bases, with 18 bases left between them. The CDR3 length is 15 residues. TCRdb re-called the RT-PCR reads with MiXCR, one entry per CDR3 protein. The sample has hundreds of thousands of distinct CDR3 sequences, approximately 16% seen once; the top ten hold around 6.8%. The rearrangement links TRBV12-3 or TRBV12-4 to TRBJ1-5; D ambiguous. The clonotype was recovered from a human donor who was either an allogeneic HSCT recipient or a stem cell or donor lymphocyte infusion donor (not recorded which). It is not recorded whose cells these are; they may come from a transplant donor. The sequencing input was blood, either unsorted or a sorted T cell fraction (not recorded which). The CDR3 DNA reads TGTGCCAGCAGCCCCCTCGAAGTGGGCGTTCAGCCCCAGCATTTT. Translation: CASSPLEVGVQPQHF.